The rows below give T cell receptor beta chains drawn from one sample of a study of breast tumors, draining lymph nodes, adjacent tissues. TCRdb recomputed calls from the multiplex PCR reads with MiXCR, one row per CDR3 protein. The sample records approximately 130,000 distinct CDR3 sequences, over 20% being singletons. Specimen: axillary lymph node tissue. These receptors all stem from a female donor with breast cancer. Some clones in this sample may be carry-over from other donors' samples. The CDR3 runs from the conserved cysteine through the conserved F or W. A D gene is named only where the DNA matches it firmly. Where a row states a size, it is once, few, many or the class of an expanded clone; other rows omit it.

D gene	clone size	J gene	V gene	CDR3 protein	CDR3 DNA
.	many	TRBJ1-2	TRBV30	CAWTGFYGYTF	TGTGCCTGGACTGGCTTCTATGGCTACACCTTC
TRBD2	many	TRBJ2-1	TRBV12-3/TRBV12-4	CASARASAGVSEQFF	TGTGCCAGCGCGCGAGCGTCGGCGGGAGTGTCTGAGCAGTTCTTC
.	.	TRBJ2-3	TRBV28	CASSAGGATDTQYF	TGTGCCAGCAGTGCTGGGGGGGCAACAGATACGCAGTATTTT
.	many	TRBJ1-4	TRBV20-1	CSAKKGSTNEKLFF	TGCAGTGCAAAGAAGGGGTCAACTAATGAAAAACTGTTTTTT
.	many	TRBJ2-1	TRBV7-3	CASSEQNEQFF	TGTGCCAGCAGCGAACAGAATGAGCAGTTCTTC
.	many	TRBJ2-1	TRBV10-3	CAISESTVSYNEQFF	TGTGCCATCAGTGAGTCGACAGTTTCCTACAATGAGCAGTTCTTC
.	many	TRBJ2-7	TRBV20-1	CSARPLGTLGVEQYF	TGCAGTGCTAGACCACTCGGGACACTGGGAGTCGAGCAGTACTTC
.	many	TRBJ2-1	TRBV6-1	CASSLLHLRGLAGRENEQFF	TGTGCCAGCAGTCTATTACACCTCAGAGGCCTCGCGGGGAGAGAGAATGAGCAGTTCTTC
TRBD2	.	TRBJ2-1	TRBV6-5	CASSPLAGVNGQSF	TGTGCCAGCAGCCCACTAGCGGGAGTGAATGGGCAGTCCTTC
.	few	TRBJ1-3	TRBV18	CASSPRRAADSGNTIYF	TGTGCCAGCTCACCGAGGCGGGCAGCGGACTCTGGAAACACCATATATTTT
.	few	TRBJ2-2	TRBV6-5	CASSYSHSRFSGELFF	TGTGCCAGCAGTTACTCCCATTCGAGGTTTTCCGGGGAGCTGTTTTTT
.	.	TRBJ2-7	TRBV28	CASVGLGEQYF	TGTGCTAGCGTCGGTCTGGGCGAGCAGTACTTC
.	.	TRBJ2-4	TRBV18	CASSPQGVAKNIQYF	TGTGCCAGCTCACCACAGGGGGTAGCCAAAAACATTCAGTACTTC
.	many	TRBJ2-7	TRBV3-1	CASSHRGHSGLYEQYF	TGTGCCAGCAGCCACCGGGGGCATAGCGGCTTGTACGAGCAGTACTTC
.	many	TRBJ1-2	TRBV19	CASKYRDTGYTF	TGTGCCAGTAAATACCGGGACACGGGCTACACCTTC
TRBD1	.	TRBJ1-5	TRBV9	CASSLSQGTYNQPQHF	TGTGCCAGCAGCCTATCACAGGGGACATACAATCAGCCCCAGCATTTT
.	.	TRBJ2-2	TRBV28	CASGTGLAGELFF	TGTGCCAGCGGTACTGGGCTCGCCGGGGAGCTGTTTTTT
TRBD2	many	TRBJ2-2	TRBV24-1	CATSDSGLAGAPNTGELFF	TGTGCCACCAGTGATTCTGGACTAGCGGGAGCACCAAACACCGGGGAGCTGTTTTTT
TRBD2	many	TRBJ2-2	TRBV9	CASSARLATNTGELFF	TGTGCCAGCAGCGCCCGACTAGCGACCAACACCGGGGAGCTGTTTTTT
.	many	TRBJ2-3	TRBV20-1	CSAPYTDTQYF	TGCAGTGCTCCATACACAGATACGCAGTATTTT
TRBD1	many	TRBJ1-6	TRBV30	CAWSRDRTNSYNSPLHF	TGTGCCTGGAGCAGGGACAGGACAAACTCCTATAATTCACCCCTCCACTTT
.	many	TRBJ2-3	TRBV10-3	CAISADPSTDTQYF	TGTGCCATCAGCGCGGACCCTAGCACAGATACGCAGTATTTT
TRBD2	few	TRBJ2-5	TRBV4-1	CASSQDLGAGGQETQYF	TGCGCCAGCAGCCAAGATCTGGGAGCGGGAGGGCAAGAGACCCAGTACTTC
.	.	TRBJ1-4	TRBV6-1	CASGENPRTGTNEKLFF	TGTGCCAGCGGTGAAAATCCTAGGACGGGCACTAATGAAAAACTGTTTTTT
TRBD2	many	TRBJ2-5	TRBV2	CASSAFGAGAETQYF	TGTGCCAGCAGTGCTTTCGGAGCGGGAGCAGAGACCCAGTACTTC
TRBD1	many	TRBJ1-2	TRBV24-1	CATDTPLDRGNYGYTF	TGTGCCACCGACACTCCCTTGGACAGGGGGAACTATGGCTACACCTTC
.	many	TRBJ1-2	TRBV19	CASSRGPSTGGYTF	TGTGCCAGTAGCAGGGGACCATCAACTGGGGGCTACACCTTC
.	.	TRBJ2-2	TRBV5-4	CASSSRGVNTGELFF	TGTGCCAGCAGCTCCAGGGGGGTGAACACCGGGGAGCTGTTTTTT
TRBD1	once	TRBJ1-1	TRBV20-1	CSARAGGGRQGHGSNTEAFF	TGCAGTGCTAGAGCTGGAGGGGGGCGACAGGGACACGGATCGAACACTGAAGCTTTCTTT
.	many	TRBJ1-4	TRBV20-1	CSARASSGDEKLFF	TGCAGTGCTAGGGCAAGCAGCGGCGACGAAAAACTGTTTTTT
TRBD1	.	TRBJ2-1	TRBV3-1	CASNMAGGLYNEQFF	TGTGCCAGCAATATGGCAGGGGGCCTCTACAATGAGCAGTTCTTC
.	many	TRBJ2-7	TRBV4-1	CASSQEVGRDPSYEQYF	TGCGCCAGCAGCCAAGAAGTCGGCAGGGACCCTTCCTACGAGCAGTACTTC
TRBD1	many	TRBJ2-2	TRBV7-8	CASSRQGDTGELFF	TGTGCCAGCAGCCGACAGGGTGACACCGGGGAGCTGTTTTTT
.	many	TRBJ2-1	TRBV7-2	CASSLVDLASYNEQFF	TGTGCCAGCAGCTTAGTCGATCTAGCGTCCTACAATGAGCAGTTCTTC
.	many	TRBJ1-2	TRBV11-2	CASSLGPPGLSNYGYTF	TGTGCCAGCAGCTTAGGACCCCCAGGCCTCTCTAACTATGGCTACACCTTC
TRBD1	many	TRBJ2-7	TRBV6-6	CASSRDSNAEQYF	TGTGCCAGTAGCCGGGACAGTAATGCCGAGCAGTACTTC
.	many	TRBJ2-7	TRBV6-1	CASSDSYYEQYF	TGTGCCAGCTCCGACAGCTACTACGAGCAGTACTTC
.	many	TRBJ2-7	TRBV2	CASRLDLYEQYF	TGTGCCAGCAGATTGGACCTCTACGAGCAGTACTTC
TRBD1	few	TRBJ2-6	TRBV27	CASSLGQGATGANVLTF	TGTGCCAGCAGTTTGGGACAGGGGGCGACCGGGGCCAACGTCCTGACTTTC
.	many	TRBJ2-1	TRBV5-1	CASSLESINEQFF	TGCGCCAGCAGCTTGGAGTCCATCAATGAGCAGTTCTTC
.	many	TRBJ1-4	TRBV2	CASRELGEKLFF	TGTGCCAGCAGAGAACTGGGGGAAAAACTGTTTTTT
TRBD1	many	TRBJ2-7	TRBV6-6	CASSYGQGDYEQYF	TGTGCCAGCAGTTACGGACAGGGGGACTACGAGCAGTACTTC
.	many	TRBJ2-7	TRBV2	CASTTFIYYEQYF	TGTGCCAGCACGACATTCATCTACTACGAGCAGTACTTC
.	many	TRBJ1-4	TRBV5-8	CASSLGSGGPTEKLFF	TGTGCCAGCAGCTTGGGTTCAGGAGGACCGACTGAAAAACTGTTTTTT
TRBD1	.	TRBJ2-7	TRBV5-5	CASSLVQGAAYEQYF	TGTGCCAGCAGCTTGGTACAGGGGGCCGCCTACGAGCAGTACTTC
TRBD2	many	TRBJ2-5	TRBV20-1	CSARGLAGVETQYF	TGCAGTGCCAGGGGACTAGCGGGAGTTGAGACCCAGTACTTC
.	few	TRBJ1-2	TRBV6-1	CASSGPGQSYGYTF	TGTGCCAGCAGTGGGCCAGGACAGTCTTACGGCTACACCTTC
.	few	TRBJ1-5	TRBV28	CAIIGGEGLYSNQPQHF	TGTGCCATCATTGGGGGCGAGGGGCTTTATAGCAATCAGCCCCAGCATTTT
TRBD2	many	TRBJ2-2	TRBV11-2	CASSSAGRGPGELFF	TGTGCCAGCAGCTCAGCGGGGCGAGGACCCGGGGAGCTGTTTTTT
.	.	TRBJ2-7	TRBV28	CASGRRGGGSEQYF	TGTGCCAGCGGTCGGCGGGGAGGGGGTAGCGAGCAGTACTTC